The following is a T cell receptor beta chain sequence with its context. After removal of 1 base from V and 9 bases from J, the junction contained 10 bases not matched to a gene. The CDR3 length is 17 residues. Germline V gene lookup returns CDR1 LNHNV and CDR2 YYDKDF (reference sequence). This entry is derived from a study of blood T cell repertoires in COVID-19. Study background: The origin of the acute and convalescent COVID-19 samples was the United States, Italy and Spain. Sources were T cells, B-cell-depleted T cells, or PBMCs; the material itself was cDNA or gDNA.

Per the original methods: Nucleated cell number was recorded as an estimate derived from reference gene primer amplification. This table comes from immunoSEQ multiplex PCR, and its TCRdb copy is limited to in-frame clones, with some not included. V and J calls and clone size are as listed in that table; D and trimming were resolved from the DNA. The sample has roughly 200,000 clones; about nine tenths are singletons. This clonotype was sampled from a man aged 40-49 years with acute or convalescent COVID-19. Sequenced input: peripheral blood. The rearrangement uses TRBV15 and TRBJ1-6; 9 positions agree with TRBD1. DNA for the CDR3: TGTGCCACCAGCAGAGTTGTGGGGACAGGGACCAGTTCACCCCTCCACTTT. Encoded protein: CATSRVVGTGTSSPLHF. Together with reference TRBV15 and TRBJ1-6, the CDR3 gives the full variable domain: DAMVIQNPRYQVTQFGKPVTLSCSQTLNHNVMYWYQQKSSQAPKLLFHYYDKDFNNEADTPDNFQSRRPNTSFCFLDIRSPGLGDTAMYLCATSRVVGTGTSSPLHFGNGTRLTVT.